One T cell receptor beta chain is described in this entry. This entry comes from a study of blood T cell repertoires in COVID-19. Background on the study: Nucleic acid was either cDNA or gDNA, and it came from T cells, B-cell-depleted T cells, or PBMCs.

Clinical histories supplied by participants themselves formed the basis of cohort assignment. Some clones are missing from TCRdb's copy, which holds only in-frame ones; the method was immunoSEQ multiplex PCR. The table has 80,000 to 130,000 clones, approximately 83% seen once; the top ten hold roughly 2.6%. The V end lost 6 bases, the J end lost 4 bases, and 10 bases lay between the germline ends. This CDR3 region has 13 residues. The clonotype originates from a woman aged 45-60 years who had recovered from COVID-19. The sequencing sample was made of PBMCs or T cells enriched from blood (not recorded which). The chain carries TRBV12-3 or TRBV12-4 and TRBJ1-3; a weak D match, TRBD1 (5 bases). The CDR3 sequence: CASRIGQGNTIYF. DNA for the CDR3: TGTGCCAGCAGGATCGGACAAGGAAACACCATATATTTT.